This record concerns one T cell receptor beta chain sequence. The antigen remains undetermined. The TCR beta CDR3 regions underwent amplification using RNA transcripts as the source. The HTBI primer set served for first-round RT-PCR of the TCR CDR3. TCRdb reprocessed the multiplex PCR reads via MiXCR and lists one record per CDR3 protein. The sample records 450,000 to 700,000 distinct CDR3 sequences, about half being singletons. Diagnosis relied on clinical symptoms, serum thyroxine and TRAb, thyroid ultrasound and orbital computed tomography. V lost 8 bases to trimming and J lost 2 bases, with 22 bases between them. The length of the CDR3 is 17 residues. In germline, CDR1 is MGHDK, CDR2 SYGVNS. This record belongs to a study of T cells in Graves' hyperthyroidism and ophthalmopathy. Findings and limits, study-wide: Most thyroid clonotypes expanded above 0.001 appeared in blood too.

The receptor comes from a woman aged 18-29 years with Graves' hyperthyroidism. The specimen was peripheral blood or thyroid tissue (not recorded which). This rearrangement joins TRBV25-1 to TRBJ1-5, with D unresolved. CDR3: CASSPTVALEGNQPQHF. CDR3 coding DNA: TGTGCCAGCTCACCCACGGTCGCCCTAGAGGGCAATCAGCCCCAGCATTTT.